Listed here are 17 T cell receptor beta chains from one sample, sequenced in a study of a mutant IDH1 vaccine in newly diagnosed glioma. Time point of the sample: week 11, during vaccination. Every vaccination contained 300 ug of the mutant IDH1 20-mer peptide and was paired with topical imiquimod. Assay used: immunoSEQ multiplex PCR; TCRdb lists only in-frame clones, some missing. The sample includes 110,000 or so clones, about nine tenths of them seen just once. No antigen has been identified for these receptors. The sample in question was PBMCs, obtained from a glioma patient whose treatment included an IDH1 peptide vaccine. These receptors all come from a woman between 50 and 59 years old with glioma.

V usage is TRBV28 and J usage is TRBJ2-2; possibly TRBD2 for D (5 bases). The V end was cut by 2 bases, the J end by 2 bases, with 12 bases between. Germline V gene lookup returns CDR1 MDHEN and CDR2 SYDVKM. The CDR3 covers 16 residues. CDR3 sequence: CASSLNPAANTGELFF. CDR3 DNA sequence: TGTGCCAGCAGTTTAAATCCAGCGGCTAACACCGGGGAGCTGTTTTTT.

This sequence joins TRBV10-3 and TRBJ1-3; 10 nucleotides align to TRBD1. Germline V gene sequence: CDR1 ENHRY, CDR2 SYGVKD. V lost 5 bases and J lost 4; bases outside the gene matches: 2. This CDR3 is built from 14 residues. In nucleotides, the CDR3 is TGTGCCATCAGTAAGGGACAGGGGGGAAACACCATATATTTT. Protein sequence: CAISKGQGGNTIYF.

The chain employs TRBV6-4 and TRBJ1-2, with D perhaps TRBD1 (5 bases). This CDR3 is 13 amino acids long. Germline V lookup: CDR1 MRHNA, CDR2 SNTAGT. The ends were cut back, 0 bases at V and 8 bases at J, with 10 bases in the middle. CDR3 amino acids: CASSDSAGLGYTF. DNA of the CDR3: TGTGCCAGCAGTGACTCGGCGGGGCTCGGCTACACCTTC.

This chain joins TRBV5-1 and TRBJ2-1; maybe TRBD1 (6 bases). V shed 2 bases and J shed 6 bases, with 18 bases lying between them. The CDR3 extends over 16 amino acids. The germline CDR1 and CDR2 sequences are SGHRS and YFSETQ. The CDR3 sequence: CASSLNRVGDINEQFF. In nucleotides, the CDR3 is TGCGCCAGCAGCTTAAACAGGGTCGGGGATATCAATGAGCAGTTCTTC.

The V gene is TRBV6-6, the J gene TRBJ2-3; D gene ambiguous. Between the trimmed V and J ends, which lost 2 bases and 1 base, there was a span of 4 bases. The germline gives CDR1 MNHNY, CDR2 SVGAGI (reference sequence). This CDR3 spans 13 amino acids. The CDR3 sequence is CASSYGGTDTQYF. Written as DNA, the CDR3 is TGTGCCAGCAGTTACGGGGGCACAGATACGCAGTATTTT.

The chain employs TRBV7-3 and TRBJ2-2; D is possibly TRBD2 (5 bases). Trimming took 5 bases from V and 4 from J, leaving 14 bases between them. CDR3 length: 15 residues. The V gene's germline CDR1 is SGHTA and CDR2 FQGTGA. For the CDR3, the DNA is TGTGCCAGCAGCCCCTCTCTAGCCGGCACCGGGGAGCTGTTTTTT. Residues: CASSPSLAGTGELFF.

This clone has just one count. The rearrangement joins TRBV7-3 to TRBJ2-2, with TRBD1 matching over 9 bases. The CDR3 sequence is 16 residues long. The J segment lost 2 bases and the V segment lost 5 bases, leaving 6 bases of the junction unmatched. Germline V gene sequence: CDR1 SGHTA, CDR2 FQGTGA. The DNA for the CDR3 is TGTGCCAGCAGCATCAGGGGACAGGGCAACACCGGGGAGCTGTTTTTT. Translating gives CASSIRGQGNTGELFF.

The gene calls are TRBV19 and TRBJ1-1; D remains unclear. This CDR3 is 14 amino acids long. The V gene's germline CDR1 is LNHDA and CDR2 SQIVND (reference sequence). Trimming pared 7 bases from V and 4 bases from J, leaving 16 bases between. The CDR3 is CASTKDDPGTEAFF. In nucleotides, the CDR3 is TGTGCCAGTACTAAGGACGACCCAGGCACTGAAGCTTTCTTT.

The chain joins TRBV6-1 to TRBJ2-2, with D unclear. Between the trimmed V and J ends, which lost 6 bases and 1 base, there was a span of 12 bases. Per the germline V gene, CDR1 is MNHNS and CDR2 is SASEGT. The CDR3 has 15 residues. CDR3 nucleotides: TGTGCCAGCAGCAAGAGGAATTTGAACACCGGGGAGCTGTTTTTT. Its translation: CASSKRNLNTGELFF.

The chain couples TRBV5-1 to TRBJ2-5; the D is unclear. This CDR3 is built from 13 residues. CDR1 is SGHRS and CDR2 is YFSETQ in the germline V gene. V shed 3 bases and J shed 1 base, with 7 bases lying between them. The CDR3 DNA sequence: TGCGCCAGCAGCTCGGGTTCCCAAGAGACCCAGTACTTC. Its protein is CASSSGSQETQYF.

The J gene is TRBJ2-5, the V gene TRBV6-5; D may be TRBD2 (7 bases). In germline, CDR1 is MNHEY, CDR2 SVGAGI. This CDR3 is 14 amino acids long. Trimming took off 2 bases at V and 5 bases at J, with 12 bases between the two ends. The CDR3 coding sequence is TGTGCCAGCAGTTACCGGGGGGCGCGGGAGACCCAGTACTTC. The encoded protein is CASSYRGARETQYF.

Comments on this clone: A much larger clone lies one base from this, so it may be a read error. This chain uses TRBV4-2 with TRBJ1-5, with TRBD1 as a possible D gene (5 bases). The germline V and J ends were trimmed by 1 base and 2 bases, with 21 bases remaining between them. The CDR3 has 19 residues. Germline-derived CDR1 and CDR2 are LGHNA and YNFKEQ. The CDR3 loop is CASSQGGGMGSGRNQPQHF. CDR3 DNA: TGTGCCAGCAGCCAAGGCGGGGGGATGGGGTCGGGGCGCAATCAGCCCCAGCATTTT.

The chain employs TRBV19 and TRBJ2-5; 7 positions match TRBD2. V shed 9 bases and J 8 bases; nucleotides not matched to a gene: 9. CDR1 and CDR2 from the germline V gene are LNHDA and SQIVND (reference sequence). There are 12 residues in the CDR3. The CDR3 DNA is TGTGCCAGCGCGGGGGACTTAGAAACCCAGTACTTC. Translation gives CASAGDLETQYF. Using reference TRBV19 and TRBJ2-5 for the parts outside the CDR3, the full variable domain is DGGITQSPKYLFRKEGQNVTLSCEQNLNHDAMYWYRQDPGQGLRLIYYSQIVNDFQKGDIAEGYSVSREKKESFPLTVTSAQKNPTAFYLCASAGDLETQYFGPGTRLLVL.

The chain joins TRBV18 to TRBJ2-7; 8 nucleotides line up with TRBD1. Germline V gene data show CDR1 as KGHSH and CDR2 as LQKENI. The V segment lost 4 bases and the J segment 1 base; nucleotides outside the gene matches: 15. The CDR3 has 18 amino acids. CDR3 residues: CASSQVRVVTGDSYEQYF. Here the CDR3 DNA reads TGTGCCAGCTCACAGGTCCGGGTAGTGACAGGGGATTCCTACGAGCAGTACTTC.

This clone appeared a few times. This rearrangement joins TRBV5-8 to TRBJ2-3; D is unresolved. Trimming pared 4 bases from V and 0 bases from J, leaving 9 bases between. CDR1 is SGHTS, CDR2 YDEGEE, per germline. The CDR3 extends over 14 amino acids. The DNA of the CDR3 is TGTGCCAGCAGCCCTGGCGCCAGCACAGATACGCAGTATTTT. Its translation is CASSPGASTDTQYF.

CDR3 sequence (DNA): TGTGCCACCGGGCCAGGGAAGGGGTCAGAAGCTTTCTTT. Its protein product is CATGPGKGSEAFF. V is TRBV15 and J is TRBJ1-1; weak D call: TRBD1 (5 bases). Trimming took 8 bases from V and 8 from J, leaving 18 bases between them. Looked up from germline, CDR1 is LNHNV and CDR2 is YYDKDF (reference sequence). This CDR3 contains 13 residues.

The V and J genes are TRBV28 and TRBJ1-5, with D possibly TRBD1 on 6 matching bases. This CDR3 is 13 amino acids long. Germline CDR1 and CDR2: MDHEN and SYDVKM. With 8 bases removed from V and 7 bases from J, the gap between germline ends came to 15 bases. The CDR3 DNA is TGTGCCAGCGGAACTGGACAGAGCCAGCCCCAGCATTTT. Translating gives CASGTGQSQPQHF.